The present entry profiles one T cell receptor (beta chain) with its context. In this sample, this clonotype turned up many times. Its binding antigen is unknown. No base quality information exists; no much larger clone differs at one position. V is shortened by 1 base, J by 2 bases, and the region joining them spans 9 bases. Spanning cysteine to phenylalanine, the CDR3 consists of 14 amino acids. Only the CDR3 region is kept as DNA, spanning 42 bases read in frame from base 1. CDR1 and CDR2 are read off the germline V gene (reference sequence) as SEHNR and FQNEAQ. The data originate from a study of spatial heterogeneity in lung cancer (dated by TCRdb to about 2019). As for the study more broadly: Beta-chain transcripts were consistently detected in greater numbers than alpha-chain transcripts, which likely reflects a higher abundance of beta-chain transcripts. In non-small cell lung cancer, the study quantitatively compared TCR alpha and beta repertoires across several tumor regions, matched nontumor lung, and blood. Nonsynonymous mutation counts, determined by whole-exome sequencing of tumor tissue, were related to features of the TCR repertoire. At surgery, both alpha and beta chains were TCR-sequenced in fewer than 250 tumor regions, fewer than 85 matched nontumor lung samples and a few dozen PBMC samples. In the raw uncorrected reads, each unique combination of TCR and UMI appeared more than ten times on average.

The time point label of this sample denotes: sample taken at primary tumor resection. Without any cell sorting, TCR sequencing was performed on whole RNA extracted either from tumor and nontumor lung tissue or from cryopreserved PBMC samples. The donors were some 70 patients from the lung TRACERx cohort who had early-stage, untreated non-small cell lung cancer. Patients were selected for TCR sequencing only if sufficient RNA was available from at least two tumor regions. Tumor and adjacent nontumor lung specimens were reviewed by a lung pathologist before selection. General conclusions and limits of the study: Confirming at a functional level the hypothesis that regional TCRs recognize regional mutations was considered to require additional single-cell paired TCR alpha and beta sequencing.

The library came from 5' RACE. The reads were generated on a NextSeq 500. In the TCR library protocol, a unique molecular identifier was attached to each TCR cDNA molecule so that PCR and sequencing errors could be corrected. The authors processed their data as follows. TCR identification, UMI-based error correction and CDR3 extraction were all carried out with Decombinator tools. Expanded TCRs were defined as those above a frequency of 2 per 1,000, corresponding to the top 1% of the tumor frequency distribution. Rényi diversity was computed with the R vegan package after subsampling each repertoire 100 times to 5,000 TCRs. CDR3 similarity networks were built from amino acid triplet string-kernel similarity, with CDR3s being connected when pairwise similarity was above 0.82. TCRdb handled the public reads itself, with Q25 trimming in fastp and clone calling in MiXCR, and kept productive beta chains. One record per CDR3 amino acid sequence lists the most common genes and DNA. What appears here as the V and J calls and clone size reflects TCRdb's work, not the paper's. Present in this sample are more than 5,500 distinct CDR3 sequences, less than 6% of which were seen just once. The top ten constitute 6.5% to 10% of the sample.

The receptor comes from a female donor with early-stage non-small cell lung cancer. Specimen: normal lung tissue next to the tumor, collected at surgery. This chain is built from TRBV7-9 and TRBJ2-7; confidence is insufficient to name the D gene. CDR3 sequence: CASSLGDPPYEQYF. The DNA reads TGTGCCAGCAGCTTAGGAGACCCTCCCTACGAGCAGTACTTC.